These 25 T cell receptor beta chains were sequenced from one sample in a study of T cells in Graves' hyperthyroidism and ophthalmopathy. Researchers amplified the TCR beta CDR3 regions from RNA transcripts. With the HTBI primer set, the TCR CDR3 went through a first round of RT-PCR. In TCRdb, the multiplex PCR reads were re-called with MiXCR into one record per CDR3 protein. The table lists some 740,000 distinct CDR3 sequences, 14% of them singletons. Material: blood. The receptors were gathered from a woman aged 18-29 years with Graves' hyperthyroidism.

Many counts were recorded for this clonotype. The chain joins TRBV5-5 to TRBJ1-5; 9 bases are a match to TRBD1. This CDR3 spans 15 amino acids. The J segment lost 5 bases and the V segment lost 3 bases, leaving 6 bases of the junction unmatched. Looked up from germline, CDR1 is SGHKS and CDR2 is YYEKEE (reference sequence). The CDR3 coding sequence is TGTGCCAGCAGCTACTACAGGGGGCTATATCAGCCCCAGCATTTT. Its protein is CASSYYRGLYQPQHF.

This clonotype has just a few counts. The rearrangement uses TRBV27 and TRBJ2-3; the D gene is possibly TRBD1 (6 bases). V lost 5 bases, J lost 4 bases, and 13 bases lay in between. Germline CDR1 reads MNHEY; CDR2 reads SMNVEV (reference sequence). The CDR3 covers 14 residues. The DNA for the CDR3 is TGTGCCAGCAGTAGGGGGAGCGGTCCAGATACGCAGTATTTT. It is translated as CASSRGSGPDTQYF.

This clonotype was counted between two and nine times. The CDR3 DNA is TGTGCCAGCACCGGACTAGCGGGAGGGGCCGGGGAGCTGTTTTTT. Translated, it gives CASTGLAGGAGELFF. V usage is TRBV12-3 or TRBV12-4 and J usage is TRBJ2-2; 15 bases align to TRBD2. The V gene end was trimmed by 7 bases and the J gene end by 6 bases; junction bases not matched to a gene: 3. There are 15 residues in the CDR3.

There are a few counts of this clonotype. The chain links TRBV9 to TRBJ1-5; D is uncertain. The CDR3 is 14 residues long. Trimming shortened V by 0 bases and J by 5 bases, and 9 bases separated the two germline ends. The germline CDR1 and CDR2 sequences are SGDLS and YYNGEE. The CDR3 sequence: CASSVGVGDQPQHF. The CDR3 DNA follows: TGTGCCAGCAGCGTAGGCGTCGGGGATCAGCCCCAGCATTTT.

There are many counts of this clonotype. This chain joins TRBV20-1 and TRBJ2-7, with TRBD1 matching over 10 bases. The V and J ends lost 1 base and 1 base, in that order; junction bases with no gene match: 1. This CDR3 has 14 amino acids. Germline CDR1 reads DFQATT; CDR2 reads SNEGSKA (reference sequence). CDR3 amino acids: CSARGDRGSYEQYF. The CDR3, as DNA: TGCAGTGCTAGAGGGGACAGGGGTTCCTACGAGCAGTACTTC.

This clonotype was detected ten times or more. This chain connects TRBV20-1 to TRBJ2-3; TRBD2 matches 11 bases. Looked up from germline, CDR1 is DFQATT and CDR2 is SNEGSKA (reference sequence). This CDR3 has 14 residues. V dropped 3 bases and J dropped 5; count of bases not matched to a gene: 4. The CDR3 DNA reads TGCAGTGCTAGGCTAGCGGGAGGAAGAGATACGCAGTATTTT. This sequence encodes CSARLAGGRDTQYF.

CDR3 sequence reads: CASTQRASGGLRETQYF. Written as DNA, the CDR3 is TGTGCCAGCACTCAACGGGCTAGCGGGGGCCTCAGAGAGACCCAGTACTTC. This chain links TRBV7-3 with TRBJ2-5, with 10 bases fitting TRBD2. Germline-derived CDR1 and CDR2 are SGHTA and FQGTGA. J lost 4 bases, V lost 7 bases, and 15 bases had no gene match. The CDR3 extends over 17 amino acids.

The V call is TRBV20-1, the J call TRBJ2-1; 7 bases line up with TRBD2. J lost 5 bases, V lost 0 bases, and 10 bases had no gene match. The CDR3 sequence is 16 residues long. The V gene's germline CDR1 is DFQATT and CDR2 SNEGSKA (reference sequence). Here the CDR3 reads CSARDPSAGVNNEQFF. CDR3 in DNA: TGCAGTGCTAGAGATCCCAGCGCGGGAGTAAACAATGAGCAGTTCTTC.

This clonotype was observed at least ten times. This chain uses TRBV5-6 with TRBJ2-1; no clear D gene. Trimming took off 2 bases at V and 2 bases at J, with 11 bases between the two ends. This CDR3 has 15 amino acids. In germline, CDR1 is SGHDT, CDR2 YYEEEE. The CDR3 DNA is TGTGCCAGCAGCTTTCGTCGACTTCCCTACAATGAGCAGTTCTTC. As protein: CASSFRRLPYNEQFF.

This clonotype was observed many times. The chain carries TRBV3-1 and TRBJ2-7, with D possibly matching TRBD2 (5 bases). Germline lookup yields CDR1 LGHDT and CDR2 YNNKEL (reference sequence). Between the trimmed V and J ends, which lost 0 bases and 5 bases, there was a span of 14 bases. The CDR3 runs to 15 residues. The CDR3 coding sequence is TGTGCCAGCAGCCAAGAGTGGGAGAAAACCCACGAGCAGTACTTC. This translates into CASSQEWEKTHEQYF.

This clonotype showed up many times. The chain employs TRBV11-2 and TRBJ2-1; 13 nucleotides agree with TRBD2. V shed 5 bases, J shed 6 bases, and the junction held 16 bases outside the gene matches. The CDR3 sequence is 19 residues long. The germline V gene encodes CDR1 SGHAT and CDR2 FQNNGV. Written as DNA, the CDR3 is TGTGCCAGCAGCGTCAGGCCACCGGGACTAGCGGGATACTTCAATGAGCAGTTCTTC. Amino acid sequence: CASSVRPPGLAGYFNEQFF.

This clonotype was seen many times. The gene calls are TRBV14 and TRBJ2-7, with D unclear. Germline V gives CDR1 SGHDN, CDR2 FVKESK. There are 13 residues in the CDR3. The germline V and J ends were trimmed by 1 base and 3 bases, with 7 bases remaining between them. CDR3 in amino acids: CASSQVGVYEQYF. The CDR3 DNA follows: TGTGCCAGCAGCCAAGTCGGAGTCTACGAGCAGTACTTC.

This clonotype was picked up many times. The rearrangement links TRBV6-5 to TRBJ2-3; D is perhaps TRBD1 (6 bases). The germline gives CDR1 MNHEY, CDR2 SVGAGI. This CDR3 has 14 amino acids. Trimming took off 0 bases at V and 5 bases at J, with 9 bases between the two ends. CDR3: CASSYSVRGDTQYF. The CDR3 DNA reads TGTGCCAGCAGTTACTCGGTCAGGGGAGATACGCAGTATTTT.

The chain is built from TRBV5-5 and TRBJ2-7; 7 nucleotides align to TRBD1. Germline lookup yields CDR1 SGHKS and CDR2 YYEKEE (reference sequence). V lost 4 bases to trimming and J lost 2 bases; unmatched junction nucleotides: 12. CDR3 size: 16 residues. DNA for the CDR3: TGTGCCAGCAGCGAGTGGTCCGGGACAGACCCCTACGAGCAGTACTTC. It yields the protein CASSEWSGTDPYEQYF.

This clonotype was seen more than once but under ten times. CDR3 nucleotide sequence: TGTGCCAGCAGCGTAGCTGATAGGGGACTCTATGGCTACACCTTC. As protein: CASSVADRGLYGYTF. The chain links TRBV9 to TRBJ1-2, with a tentative D call TRBD1 (5 bases). This CDR3 comprises 15 residues. V was trimmed by 0 bases and J by 4 bases, leaving 13 bases between them. CDR1 is SGDLS and CDR2 is YYNGEE in the germline V gene.

This clonotype has at least ten counts. The chain combines TRBV29-1 with TRBJ2-3; 8 bases align to TRBD2. Unmatched junction bases numbered 5, after V lost 6 bases and J lost 0 bases. The germline CDR1 and CDR2 sequences are SQVTM and ANQGSEA. This CDR3 is built from 14 residues. The CDR3 DNA is TGCAGCGTCAGGACTAGCAGAAGCACAGATACGCAGTATTTT. Residues: CSVRTSRSTDTQYF.

This clonotype was found many times. V gene TRBV3-1 combines with J gene TRBJ2-7; 8 nucleotides match TRBD2. CDR1 LGHDT and CDR2 YNNKEL come from the germline V gene (reference sequence). Trimming cost V 4 bases and J 2 bases; bases outside gene matches: 10. The CDR3 spans 16 residues. The CDR3 region has the DNA TGTGCCAGCAGCCCATATCTGAGCGGGGGTACCTACGAGCAGTACTTC. It specifies CASSPYLSGGTYEQYF.

V gene TRBV30 combines with J gene TRBJ1-6; D is perhaps TRBD1 (5 bases). V dropped 3 bases and J dropped 9 bases, with 15 bases sitting between them. The CDR3 runs 14 residues. Germline CDR1 is GTSNPN and CDR2 is SVGIG (reference sequence). The chain's CDR3 is CAWSAGVRGSPLHF. In nucleotides, the CDR3 is TGTGCCTGGAGCGCGGGGGTAAGGGGTTCACCCCTCCACTTT.

This clonotype was observed many times. The rearrangement links TRBV30 to TRBJ1-1; D is undetermined. The CDR3 extends over 13 amino acids. V was clipped by 0 bases and J by 1 base, with 6 bases between them. CDR1 is GTSNPN, CDR2 SVGIG, per germline (reference sequence). The CDR3, as DNA: TGTGCCTGGAGTGTATTCCCGAACACTGAAGCTTTCTTT. Translating it yields CAWSVFPNTEAFF. The variable domain in full, completed from reference TRBV30 and TRBJ1-1, reads SQTIHQWPATLVQPVGSPLSLECTVEGTSNPNLYWYRQAAGRGLQLLFYSVGIGQISSEVPQNLSASRPQDRQFILSSKKLLLSDSGFYLCAWSVFPNTEAFFGQGTRLTVV.

This clonotype was seen at least ten times. V is TRBV9 and J is TRBJ2-7; the match to TRBD1 covers 7 bases. The CDR3 consists of 14 residues. V was pared by 4 bases and J by 0 bases, with 4 bases of the junction left unmatched. Germline loops: CDR1 SGDLS, CDR2 YYNGEE. CDR3: CASSQGTDSYEQYF. The CDR3 nucleotides read TGTGCCAGCAGCCAAGGGACAGACTCCTACGAGCAGTACTTC.

The chain uses TRBV5-1 and TRBJ1-5; D not certain. CDR1 is SGHRS, CDR2 YFSETQ, per germline. The CDR3 consists of 14 residues. Trimming pared 1 base from V and 4 bases from J, leaving 9 bases between. The CDR3 reads CASSLNPGNQPQHF. In DNA form, the CDR3 reads TGCGCCAGCAGCTTGAATCCTGGGAATCAGCCCCAGCATTTT.

This clonotype showed up many times. The chain links TRBV11-2 to TRBJ2-5; tentatively, D is TRBD2 (6 bases). Trimming pared 7 bases from V and 5 bases from J, leaving 26 bases between. This CDR3 has 17 amino acids. The germline gives CDR1 SGHAT, CDR2 FQNNGV. The CDR3 loop reads CASNNLPPGSWAETQYF. The CDR3 DNA sequence: TGTGCCAGCAACAACCTCCCCCCCGGGAGCTGGGCGGAGACCCAGTACTTC.

In its sample, this clonotype was seen many times. The rearrangement uses TRBV7-8 and TRBJ2-4; no clear D. The CDR3 is 13 residues long. Trimming took 5 bases from V and 4 from J, leaving 9 bases between them. In germline, CDR1 is SGHVS, CDR2 FQNEAQ. CDR3 in DNA: TGTGCCAGCAGCACCAGCTCGAAAAACATTCAGTACTTC. Protein sequence: CASSTSSKNIQYF.

There are many counts of this clonotype. The chain links TRBV13 to TRBJ2-7, with TRBD2 identical over 7 bases. The CDR3 is 17 residues long. CDR1 is PRHDT, CDR2 FYEKMQ, per germline (reference sequence). V was pared by 1 base and J by 1 base, with 10 bases of the junction left unmatched. CDR3 in amino acids: CASSLVSGRSGSYEQYF. The CDR3, as DNA: TGTGCCAGCAGCTTAGTGTCCGGGAGGTCGGGATCCTACGAGCAGTACTTC.

In its sample, this clonotype was seen a few times. V gene TRBV28 combines with J gene TRBJ2-7; the match to TRBD2 covers 12 bases. The CDR3 totals 15 residues. Trimming removed 6 bases from V and 2 bases from J; junction bases left unmatched: 5. The germline gives CDR1 MDHEN, CDR2 SYDVKM. The DNA for the CDR3 is TGTGCCAGCAGCCCTACTAGCGGGAGGCCCTACGAGCAGTACTTC. It codes for CASSPTSGRPYEQYF.